This T cell receptor beta chain originates from a study of CD8+ T cells in alopecia areata. Germline lookup yields CDR1 SGHRS and CDR2 YFSETQ. This CDR3 is 12 amino acids long. Points from the study as a whole: Affected scalp, especially in alopecia totalis/universalis, had a higher clonality than normal scalp did. Sequences from scalp samples also cover resident alphabeta T cells of normal skin.

Comment on this clone: Its cognate antigen is unknown. A junction boundary mismatches the germline segment, possibly from a read error.

Extracted RNA was reverse transcribed, and the resulting cDNA served as sequencing template. TCRdb's table, derived via immunoSEQ multiplex PCR, lists solely in-frame clones and lacks some. The data contain about 120,000 clones, about 51% of them singletons. The J gene is TRBJ1-1, the V gene TRBV5-1, with 7 bases identical to TRBD1. Sequencing was performed on NKG2D-low CD8+ T cells sorted from blood. The receptor was isolated from a human donor with alopecia areata. The CDR3 coding sequence is TGCGCCAGCAGCCCAGGGACAGCCGAAGGTTCCTTT. As protein: CASSPGTAEGSF. Together with reference TRBV5-1 and TRBJ1-1, the CDR3 gives the full variable domain: KAGVTQTPRYLIKTRGQQVTLSCSPISGHRSVSWYQQTPGQGLQFLFEYFSETQRNKGNFPGRFSGRQFSNSRSEMNVSTLELGDSALYLCASSPGTAEGSFGQGTRLTVV.